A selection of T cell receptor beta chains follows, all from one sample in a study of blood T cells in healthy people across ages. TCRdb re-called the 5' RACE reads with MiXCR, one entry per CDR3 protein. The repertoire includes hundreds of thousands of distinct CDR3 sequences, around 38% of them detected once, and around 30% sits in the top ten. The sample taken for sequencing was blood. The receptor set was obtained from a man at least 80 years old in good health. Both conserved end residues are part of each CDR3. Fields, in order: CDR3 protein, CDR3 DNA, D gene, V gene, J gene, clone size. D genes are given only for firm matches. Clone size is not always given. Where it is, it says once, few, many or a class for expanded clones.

CASSLGEDRVSTDTQYF	TGTGCCAGCAGCTTAGGGGAGGACAGAGTTAGCACAGATACGCAGTATTTT	NA	TRBV11-2	TRBJ2-3	few
CASSFPNIRRHYEQYF	TGTGCCAGCAGCTTCCCTAATATTAGGCGCCACTACGAGCAGTACTTC	NA	TRBV11-2	TRBJ2-7	few
CATSRDRDEQFF	TGTGCCACCAGCAGAGATAGAGATGAGCAGTTCTTC	NA	TRBV15	TRBJ2-1	few
CSAGGGNYGYTF	TGCAGTGCAGGGGGAGGGAACTATGGCTACACCTTC	NA	TRBV20-1	TRBJ1-2	few
CATSGLPPSGLAENEQFF	TGTGCCACCAGTGGACTTCCCCCCTCCGGACTAGCAGAAAATGAGCAGTTCTTC	TRBD2	TRBV24-1	TRBJ2-1	NA
CASSPKRTGDQPQHF	TGTGCCAGCAGCCCCAAGCGGACAGGGGATCAGCCCCAGCATTTT	TRBD1	TRBV2	TRBJ1-5	few
CAWSVSDSYGYTF	TGTGCCTGGAGTGTATCGGACAGCTATGGCTACACCTTC	NA	TRBV30	TRBJ1-2	NA
CSASPSYYEQYF	TGCAGTGCTAGCCCTAGCTACTACGAGCAGTACTTC	NA	TRBV20-1	TRBJ2-7	NA
CSAREGTLARAQETQYF	TGCAGTGCTAGAGAGGGAACTCTGGCCAGGGCCCAAGAGACCCAGTACTTC	NA	TRBV20-1	TRBJ2-5	few
CASTADRGGIETQYF	TGTGCCAGCACCGCGGACAGGGGCGGCATAGAGACCCAGTACTTC	TRBD1	TRBV28	TRBJ2-5	NA
CASSQDSMGNQPQHF	TGCGCCAGCAGCCAAGATTCGATGGGCAATCAGCCCCAGCATTTT	NA	TRBV4-3	TRBJ1-5	NA
CASGGPADTQYF	TGTGCCTCCGGCGGACCTGCAGATACGCAGTATTTT	NA	TRBV6-2/TRBV6-3	TRBJ2-3	NA
CASSQNGEETQYF	TGTGCCAGCAGCCAGAACGGTGAAGAGACCCAGTACTTC	NA	TRBV4-2	TRBJ2-5	once
CASSRRPTGSNTEAFF	TGTGCCAGCAGCCGCCGACCCACAGGATCGAACACTGAAGCTTTCTTT	NA	TRBV5-6	TRBJ1-1	few
CASSLVSQPSNYGYTF	TGTGCCAGCAGCTTAGTGTCCCAACCTTCTAACTATGGCTACACCTTC	NA	TRBV7-2	TRBJ1-2	few
CASSHPTGTSDTQYF	TGTGCCAGCAGCCACCCGACAGGGACATCAGATACGCAGTATTTT	TRBD1	TRBV14	TRBJ2-3	few
CASSRPLGGEQFF	TGTGCCAGCAGCCGGCCGCTCGGGGGTGAGCAGTTCTTC	NA	TRBV11-2	TRBJ2-1	NA
CAGSLGLAEIYEQYF	TGTGCCGGCAGCCTTGGACTAGCGGAGATCTACGAGCAGTACTTC	TRBD2	TRBV5-6	TRBJ2-7	few
CASSQPGFKNIQYF	TGTGCCAGCAGCCAGCCCGGGTTCAAAAACATTCAGTACTTC	NA	TRBV7-9	TRBJ2-4	NA
CASSLARANIQYF	TGTGCCAGCAGTTTGGCCAGGGCAAACATTCAGTACTTC	NA	TRBV12-3/TRBV12-4	TRBJ2-4	NA
CASSEPSGRYEQYF	TGTGCCAGCAGTGAACCTAGCGGGAGGTACGAGCAGTACTTC	TRBD2	TRBV2	TRBJ2-7	NA
CASSLAMDYNEQYF	TGCGCCAGCAGCTTGGCCATGGACTACAATGAGCAGTACTTC	NA	TRBV5-1	TRBJ2-7	NA
CATSRDLGGNPNEKLFF	TGTGCCACCAGCAGAGATCTTGGAGGGAACCCTAATGAAAAACTGTTTTTT	NA	TRBV15	TRBJ1-4	NA
CASSIASTAGADVLTF	TGTGCCAGTAGTATAGCAAGCACGGCTGGGGCCGACGTCCTGACTTTC	NA	TRBV19	TRBJ2-6	NA
CASSVWGGKDIQYF	TGTGCCAGCAGTGTTTGGGGGGGTAAAGACATTCAGTACTTC	TRBD2	TRBV28	TRBJ2-4	few
CASRNSGGGKMGEQYF	TGTGCCAGCAGGAATTCGGGAGGGGGCAAAATGGGCGAGCAGTACTTC	NA	TRBV2	TRBJ2-7	NA
CASSSTGGDGYTF	TGTGCCAGCAGCTCCACAGGGGGTGATGGCTACACCTTC	TRBD1	TRBV7-6	TRBJ1-2	NA
CSAVPPSGGYNEQFF	TGCAGTGCTGTACCCCCTAGCGGCGGCTACAATGAGCAGTTCTTC	TRBD2	TRBV20-1	TRBJ2-1	NA
CASRQTANTEAFF	TGTGCCAGCAGACAGACAGCGAACACTGAAGCTTTCTTT	NA	TRBV6-2/TRBV6-3	TRBJ1-1	NA
CASSFGQGRVTEAFF	TGTGCCAGCAGTTTTGGACAGGGTCGAGTAACTGAAGCTTTCTTT	TRBD1	TRBV27	TRBJ1-1	NA
CASSLNRVTDTQYF	TGTGCCAGCAGCCTCAACAGGGTTACAGATACGCAGTATTTT	NA	TRBV3-1	TRBJ2-3	NA
CASSVGLAGEYNEQFF	TGTGCCAGCAGCGTAGGTCTAGCGGGAGAGTACAATGAGCAGTTCTTC	TRBD2	TRBV9	TRBJ2-1	NA
CASSYSKGESGANVLTF	TGTGCCAGCAGTTACTCGAAGGGGGAATCTGGGGCCAACGTCCTGACTTTC	NA	TRBV6-2/TRBV6-3	TRBJ2-6	NA
CASSQVWGAGTEAFF	TGCGCCAGCAGCCAAGTTTGGGGGGCCGGCACTGAAGCTTTCTTT	NA	TRBV4-3	TRBJ1-1	few
CASSPGRGASSYEQYF	TGTGCCAGCAGCCCGGGGCGCGGAGCGAGCTCCTACGAGCAGTACTTC	NA	TRBV12-3/TRBV12-4	TRBJ2-7	NA
CAISELWTSGNNEQFF	TGTGCCATCAGTGAGTTGTGGACTAGCGGGAACAATGAGCAGTTCTTC	TRBD2	TRBV10-3	TRBJ2-1	NA
CASSLAAVMSTDTQYF	TGTGCCAGCAGCTTAGCTGCGGTGATGAGCACAGATACGCAGTATTTT	NA	TRBV7-2	TRBJ2-3	NA
CAIGGAKETQYF	TGTGCCATCGGTGGGGCCAAAGAGACCCAGTACTTC	NA	TRBV10-3	TRBJ2-5	many
CASSLYRANGYTF	TGTGCCAGCAGTTTATACAGGGCCAATGGCTACACCTTC	NA	TRBV27	TRBJ1-2	NA
CSARGVRATYGYTF	TGCAGTGCTAGAGGGGTGAGAGCGACCTATGGCTACACCTTC	NA	TRBV20-1	TRBJ1-2	NA
CASSLRSGINEQFF	TGCGCCAGCAGCTTGAGGTCGGGGATCAATGAGCAGTTCTTC	NA	TRBV5-1	TRBJ2-1	few
CASSLVGQTGYTF	TGTGCCAGCAGCTTAGTCGGTCAGACGGGCTACACCTTC	NA	TRBV7-2	TRBJ1-2	NA
CASSSQPRGQDGYTF	TGTGCCAGCAGCTCCCAACCGAGGGGGCAGGATGGCTACACCTTC	TRBD1	TRBV7-2	TRBJ1-2	few
CSARQGVGTEAFF	TGCAGTGCTCGACAGGGGGTAGGGACTGAAGCTTTCTTT	TRBD1	TRBV20-1	TRBJ1-1	few
CASSDTGLGISGNTIYF	TGTGCCAGCAGTGATACGGGCCTGGGAATCTCTGGAAACACCATATATTTT	NA	TRBV25-1	TRBJ1-3	few
CASSQIMDSLQYF	TGTGCCAGCAGCCAAATAATGGACAGTCTCCAGTACTTC	NA	TRBV4-2	TRBJ2-5	NA
CATSAESSYNEQFF	TGTGCCACCAGTGCGGAAAGCTCCTACAATGAGCAGTTCTTC	NA	TRBV24-1	TRBJ2-1	few
CASVAGGSNEQFF	TGTGCCAGCGTAGCGGGGGGGAGTAATGAGCAGTTCTTC	TRBD2	TRBV2	TRBJ2-1	few
CASRHDRDRCHEQYF	TGTGCCAGCAGACACGACCGGGACAGGTGCCACGAGCAGTACTTC	TRBD1	TRBV7-4	TRBJ2-7	few
CSAKAGGSNEKLFF	TGCAGTGCGAAAGCCGGGGGGTCTAATGAAAAACTGTTTTTT	NA	TRBV20-1	TRBJ1-4	NA
CAWSVLETQYF	TGTGCCTGGAGTGTATTGGAGACCCAGTACTTC	NA	TRBV30	TRBJ2-5	few
CSASLSGAPQETQYF	TGCAGTGCTAGCCTTAGCGGGGCACCCCAAGAGACCCAGTACTTC	TRBD2	TRBV20-1	TRBJ2-5	NA
CASREPRGMNYGYTF	TGTGCCAGCAGGGAACCCAGGGGAATGAACTATGGCTACACCTTC	NA	TRBV28	TRBJ1-2	NA
CASSLEPQRVVTQYF	TGTGCCAGCAGCTTAGAGCCCCAGCGGGTTGTTACGCAGTATTTT	NA	TRBV7-2	TRBJ2-3	NA
CSVRDAPAKNIQYF	TGCAGTGTTCGGGACGCACCAGCCAAAAACATTCAGTACTTC	NA	TRBV20-1	TRBJ2-4	NA
CSAHQVNIDRGNLVSGHTF	TGCAGTGCCCATCAGGTCAATATTGACAGGGGCAATTTAGTCTCTGGCCACACCTTC	TRBD1	TRBV20-1	TRBJ1-2	NA
CASSQESGISTDTQYF	TGTGCCAGCAGCCAAGAATCCGGGATTAGCACAGATACGCAGTATTTT	NA	TRBV3-1	TRBJ2-3	few
CASSYQDRGRETQFF	TGTGCCAGCAGTTACCAGGACAGGGGGCGAGAGACCCAGTTCTTC	TRBD1	TRBV27	TRBJ2-1	NA